This is a list of T cell receptor beta chains from one sample in a study of blood T cell repertoires in COVID-19. Sequencing used immunoSEQ multiplex PCR; TCRdb keeps in-frame clones, though not all of them. Of some 330,000 clones in the sample, under 90% were seen once. Sequencing was performed on peripheral blood. The receptors were sampled from a woman in her twenties or thirties with COVID-19, enrolled during active disease. Each CDR3 is given with its conserved first and last residue. A D gene is named only where the DNA matches it firmly. Size tells how often a clone was seen (once, few, many) or the class of an expanded clone, and some rows leave it out.

CDR3nt,CDR3aa,j_gene,d_gene,len,abundance,v_gene
TGTGCCAGCAGTGAACTATCACAGGGGACTAATGAAAAACTGTTTTTT,CASSELSQGTNEKLFF,TRBJ1-4,TRBD1,16,.,TRBV6-1
TGTGCCAGCAGTCTAGCCGACAGGGGGACTGAAGCTTTCTTT,CASSLADRGTEAFF,TRBJ1-1,TRBD1,14,.,TRBV28
TGTGCCAGCAGCTTAGCGAGCGGAGCCTTCGTTTACGAGCAGTACTTC,CASSLASGAFVYEQYF,TRBJ2-7,.,16,.,TRBV7-6
TGTGCCAGCACCCTTAGGATATTTGGAGAGAATGAAAAACTGTTTTTT,CASTLRIFGENEKLFF,TRBJ1-4,.,16,many,TRBV21-1
TGTGCCAGCAGCGTAGAAGAGGGTAGAGGCACAGATACGCAGTATTTT,CASSVEEGRGTDTQYF,TRBJ2-3,.,16,.,TRBV9
TGTGCCAGCAGTGCAAGGGGGCGCGCAACTAATGAAAAACTGTTTTTT,CASSARGRATNEKLFF,TRBJ1-4,TRBD1,16,once,TRBV28
TGTGCCAGCAGCCAAAAGGACAGGGGGCTTGGAAACACCATATATTTT,CASSQKDRGLGNTIYF,TRBJ1-3,TRBD1,16,few,TRBV4-2
TGCGCCAGCAGAGGACAAACCTCAAACACTGAAGCTTTCTTT,CASRGQTSNTEAFF,TRBJ1-1,.,14,.,TRBV5-1
TGTGCCAGCAGCCAAGAGTCTTTGGTCAGGGTGAACACTGAAGCTTTCTTT,CASSQESLVRVNTEAFF,TRBJ1-1,.,17,.,TRBV3-1/TRBV3-2
TGTGCCTGGAGTTTAGCGGGGGGGTTGTTTGAGACCCAGTACTTC,CAWSLAGGLFETQYF,TRBJ2-5,TRBD2,15,.,TRBV30
TGTGCCAGCAGTTACAGACATGGCTCTTACGAGCAGTACTTC,CASSYRHGSYEQYF,TRBJ2-7,.,14,.,TRBV6-5
TGTGCCAGCAGCGGACAGTACAATGAGCAGTTCTTC,CASSGQYNEQFF,TRBJ2-1,.,12,few,TRBV11-3
TGTGCCAGCAGCTCCGGGACAGTGAACACCGGGGAGCTGTTTTTT,CASSSGTVNTGELFF,TRBJ2-2,TRBD1,15,once,TRBV9
TGTGCCAGCAGCCCCGGATTGGGGAGGAGGAGTGAGCAGTTCTTC,CASSPGLGRRSEQFF,TRBJ2-1,.,15,.,TRBV28
TGCGCCAGCAGCCAGGCTTCCGGGGCCAACGTCCTGACTTTC,CASSQASGANVLTF,TRBJ2-6,.,14,.,TRBV4-1
TGTGCCTGGAGTCCTAAGGGGCACCGCTCTGGGGCCAACGTCCTGACTTTC,CAWSPKGHRSGANVLTF,TRBJ2-6,.,17,.,TRBV30
TGTGCCAGCAGCCAGGTCCGGGGTTCGGATACGCAGTATTTT,CASSQVRGSDTQYF,TRBJ2-3,.,14,.,TRBV3-1/TRBV3-2
TGTGCCTGGAGTGACGGACAGGGTCTCGACGAGCAGTACTTC,CAWSDGQGLDEQYF,TRBJ2-7,TRBD1,14,.,TRBV30
TGTGCCAGCAGCCCGCCCTACACAGATACGCAGTATTTT,CASSPPYTDTQYF,TRBJ2-3,.,13,.,TRBV5-4
TGTGCCAGCAGTGGCTCCGGGACAGGGTGGGGGAACACTGAAGCTTTCTTT,CASSGSGTGWGNTEAFF,TRBJ1-1,TRBD1,17,.,TRBV6-1
TGTGCCAGAAGCTACCCTCCGGGGGGCTCCGACACAGATACGCAGTATTTT,CARSYPPGGSDTDTQYF,TRBJ2-3,.,17,once,TRBV5-3
TGTGCCATCAGTGAGGTGGCAGGGGGTAATTCACCCCTCCACTTT,CAISEVAGGNSPLHF,TRBJ1-6,TRBD1,15,.,TRBV10-3
TGCGCCAGCATCCGGGTTGAGACCTATAATTCACCCCTCCACTTT,CASIRVETYNSPLHF,TRBJ1-6,.,15,once,TRBV23-1
TGTGCCAGCAGCCCCCAAGTAAGCGGGGGGGCAGATACGCAGTATTTT,CASSPQVSGGADTQYF,TRBJ2-3,TRBD2,16,.,TRBV7-2
TGTGCCAGCAGTTTAAGACAGTCGGGTTTGGGGACTGAAGCTTTCTTT,CASSLRQSGLGTEAFF,TRBJ1-1,.,16,.,TRBV28
TGTGCCAGCACTCCGACACTTAGTAGGGGGAAACTGTTTTTT,CASTPTLSRGKLFF,TRBJ1-4,.,14,.,TRBV6-5
TGTGCCTGGATATGTAGCGGGGGGCCTTATGAGCAGTTCTTC,CAWICSGGPYEQFF,TRBJ2-1,TRBD2,14,.,TRBV30
TGTGCCAGTGTAAATGGGAGGGGCAATCAGCCCCAGCATTTT,CASVNGRGNQPQHF,TRBJ1-5,.,14,.,TRBV28
TGTGCCAGCAGCCCCGGGACAGGGTTAGGCCAGTACTTC,CASSPGTGLGQYF,TRBJ2-5,TRBD1,13,.,TRBV5-4
TGTGCCAGCAGCTTGGCCGCGGGATCAGCCAAAAACATTCAGTACTTC,CASSLAAGSAKNIQYF,TRBJ2-4,.,16,.,TRBV5-5
TGTGCCAGCAAAACCGCAGGGGGAGTTGGCTATGGCTACACCTTC,CASKTAGGVGYGYTF,TRBJ1-2,TRBD1,15,.,TRBV2
TGTGCCAGCAGCCTGAACACCGGGGAGCTGTTTTTT,CASSLNTGELFF,TRBJ2-2,.,12,.,TRBV6-5
TGTGCCAGCAGCTTTAAACAGGGATCCAACTATGGCTACACCTTC,CASSFKQGSNYGYTF,TRBJ1-2,.,15,once,TRBV7-2
TGTGCCAGTAGAAGCTACAGGGACAGTGATAACACTGAAGCTTTCTTT,CASRSYRDSDNTEAFF,TRBJ1-1,TRBD1,16,once,TRBV19
TGTGCCAGCAGCTTGCTGACCGGGGAGCTGTTTTTT,CASSLLTGELFF,TRBJ2-2,.,12,.,TRBV5-6
TGTGCCAGCAGCTCAAACAGGGACCAGGGGGCTTTCTTT,CASSSNRDQGAFF,TRBJ1-1,.,13,.,TRBV7-9
TGCGCCAGCAGTGATAGCAGCGCAACTAATGAAAAACTGTTTTTT,CASSDSSATNEKLFF,TRBJ1-4,.,15,.,TRBV10-2
TGTGCCAGCAGCTTCACGGGGGACAGGGGAGAGACCCAGTACTTC,CASSFTGDRGETQYF,TRBJ2-5,TRBD1,15,.,TRBV13
TGTGCCAGCAGCTCCGGACAGGACGCTAACTATGGCTACACCTTC,CASSSGQDANYGYTF,TRBJ1-2,TRBD1,15,.,TRBV7-9
TGTGCCAGCAGCTTAGCGGGAGGGAGGAGGACGAACACTGAAGCTTTCTTT,CASSLAGGRRTNTEAFF,TRBJ1-1,.,17,once,TRBV7-2
TGTGCCAGCAGGCCGGGACTAGCGGGGGCCAAAAACATTCAGTACTTC,CASRPGLAGAKNIQYF,TRBJ2-4,TRBD2,16,.,TRBV2
TGTGCCAGCACGTTTATCGGGGGGCCGAAGGGGGAGACCCAGTACTTC,CASTFIGGPKGETQYF,TRBJ2-5,.,16,.,TRBV7-9
TGTGCCAGCAGCCCTCCCCGACTAGCTAGCACAGATACGCAGTATTTT,CASSPPRLASTDTQYF,TRBJ2-3,TRBD2,16,.,TRBV7-9
TGCGCCAGCAGTCCAAGGCAGGGATTTTCGTTCTTC,CASSPRQGFSFF,TRBJ2-1,.,12,.,TRBV23-1